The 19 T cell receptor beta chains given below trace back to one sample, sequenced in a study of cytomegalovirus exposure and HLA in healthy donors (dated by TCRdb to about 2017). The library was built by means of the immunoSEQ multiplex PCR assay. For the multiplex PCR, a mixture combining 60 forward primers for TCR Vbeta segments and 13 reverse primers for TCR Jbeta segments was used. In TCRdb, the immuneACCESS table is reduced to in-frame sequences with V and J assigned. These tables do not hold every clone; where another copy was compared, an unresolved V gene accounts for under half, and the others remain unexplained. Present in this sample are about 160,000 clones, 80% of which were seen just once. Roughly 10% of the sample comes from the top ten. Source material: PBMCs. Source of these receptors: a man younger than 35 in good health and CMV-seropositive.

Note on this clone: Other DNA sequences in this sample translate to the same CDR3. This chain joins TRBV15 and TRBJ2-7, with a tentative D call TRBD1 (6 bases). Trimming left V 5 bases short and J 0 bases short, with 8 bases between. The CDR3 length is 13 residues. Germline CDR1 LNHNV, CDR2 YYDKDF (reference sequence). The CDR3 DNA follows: TGTGCCACCAGCGGGGACAACTCCTACGAGCAGTACTTC. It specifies CATSGDNSYEQYF.

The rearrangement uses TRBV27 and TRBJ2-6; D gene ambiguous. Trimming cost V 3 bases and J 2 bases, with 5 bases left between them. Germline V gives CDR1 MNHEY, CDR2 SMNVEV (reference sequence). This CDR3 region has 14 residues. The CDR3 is CASSFSTGANVLTF. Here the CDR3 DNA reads TGTGCCAGCAGTTTTAGTACTGGGGCCAACGTCCTGACTTTC.

CDR3 residues: CASSYGPPRVGLAGELFF. The CDR3 DNA follows: TGTGCCAGCAGTTACGGACCGCCGCGGGTTGGGTTAGCCGGGGAGCTGTTTTTT. This rearrangement joins TRBV27 to TRBJ2-2, with a possible D match to TRBD2 (5 bases). CDR1 and CDR2 (germline): MNHEY, SMNVEV (reference sequence). V was clipped by 4 bases and J by 6 bases, with 24 bases between them. This CDR3 is 18 amino acids long.

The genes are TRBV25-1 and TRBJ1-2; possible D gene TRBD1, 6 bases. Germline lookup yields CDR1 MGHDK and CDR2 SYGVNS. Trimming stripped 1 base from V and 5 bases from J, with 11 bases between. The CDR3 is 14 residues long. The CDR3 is CASSESGTGYGYTF. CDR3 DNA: TGTGCCAGCAGTGAATCTGGCACAGGGTATGGCTACACCTTC.

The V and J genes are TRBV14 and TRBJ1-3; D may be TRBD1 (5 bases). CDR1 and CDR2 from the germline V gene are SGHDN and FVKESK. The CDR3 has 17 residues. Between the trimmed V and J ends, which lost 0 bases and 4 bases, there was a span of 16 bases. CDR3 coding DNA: TGTGCCAGCAGCCAAGATATGGGGGGACGGCGAGGAAACACCATATATTTT. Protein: CASSQDMGGRRGNTIYF.

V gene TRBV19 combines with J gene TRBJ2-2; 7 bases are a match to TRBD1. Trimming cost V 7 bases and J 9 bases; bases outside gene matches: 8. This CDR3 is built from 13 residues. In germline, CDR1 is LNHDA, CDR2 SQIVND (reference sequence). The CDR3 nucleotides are TGTGCCAGTACCGCGCAGGGGGTTCGGGAGCTGTTTTTT. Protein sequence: CASTAQGVRELFF.

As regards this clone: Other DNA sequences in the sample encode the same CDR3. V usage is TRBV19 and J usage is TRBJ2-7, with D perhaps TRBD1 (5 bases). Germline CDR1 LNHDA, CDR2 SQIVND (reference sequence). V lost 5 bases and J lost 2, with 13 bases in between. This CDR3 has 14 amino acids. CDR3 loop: CASSLQGRTYEQYF. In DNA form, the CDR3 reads TGTGCCAGTAGTCTCCAGGGCCGGACCTACGAGCAGTACTTC. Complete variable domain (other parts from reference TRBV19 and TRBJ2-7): DGGITQSPKYLFRKEGQNVTLSCEQNLNHDAMYWYRQDPGQGLRLIYYSQIVNDFQKGDIAEGYSVSREKKESFPLTVTSAQKNPTAFYLCASSLQGRTYEQYFGPGTRLTVT.

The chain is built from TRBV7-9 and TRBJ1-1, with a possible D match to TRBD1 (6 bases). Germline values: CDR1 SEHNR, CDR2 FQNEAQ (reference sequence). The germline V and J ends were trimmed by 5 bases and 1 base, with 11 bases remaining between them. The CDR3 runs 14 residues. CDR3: CASSPRGANTEAFF. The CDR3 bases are TGTGCCAGCAGCCCTCGGGGGGCGAACACTGAAGCTTTCTTT. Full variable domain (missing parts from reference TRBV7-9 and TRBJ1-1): DTGVSQNPRHKITKRGQNVTFRCDPISEHNRLYWYRQTLGQGPEFLTYFQNEAQLEKSRLLSDRFSAERPKGSFSTLEIQRTEQGDSAMYLCASSPRGANTEAFFGQGTRLTVV.

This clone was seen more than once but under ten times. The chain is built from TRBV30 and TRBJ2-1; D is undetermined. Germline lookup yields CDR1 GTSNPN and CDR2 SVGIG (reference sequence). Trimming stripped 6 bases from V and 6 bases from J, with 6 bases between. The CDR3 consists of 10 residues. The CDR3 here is CACPRNEQFF. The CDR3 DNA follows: TGTGCCTGCCCCCGCAATGAGCAGTTCTTC.

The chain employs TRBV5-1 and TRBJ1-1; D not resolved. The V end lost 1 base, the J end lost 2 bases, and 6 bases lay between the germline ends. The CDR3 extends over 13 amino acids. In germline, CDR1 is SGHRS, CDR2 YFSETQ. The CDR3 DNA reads TGCGCCAGCAGCTTGACAGAAAACACTGAAGCTTTCTTT. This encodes CASSLTENTEAFF.

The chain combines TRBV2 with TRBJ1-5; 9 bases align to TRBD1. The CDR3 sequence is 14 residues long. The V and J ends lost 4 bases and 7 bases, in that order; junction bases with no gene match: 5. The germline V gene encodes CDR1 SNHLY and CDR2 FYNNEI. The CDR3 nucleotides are TGTGCCAGCAGTGTGGACAGGGGATTCCAGCCCCAGCATTTT. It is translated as CASSVDRGFQPQHF.

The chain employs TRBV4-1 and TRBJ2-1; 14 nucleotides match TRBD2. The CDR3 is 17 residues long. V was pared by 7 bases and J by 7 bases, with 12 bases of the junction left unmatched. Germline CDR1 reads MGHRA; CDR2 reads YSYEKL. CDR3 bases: TGCGCCAGCAAGGACTACGCCGGGACTAGCGGGAGTAATGAGCAGTTCTTC. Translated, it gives CASKDYAGTSGSNEQFF.

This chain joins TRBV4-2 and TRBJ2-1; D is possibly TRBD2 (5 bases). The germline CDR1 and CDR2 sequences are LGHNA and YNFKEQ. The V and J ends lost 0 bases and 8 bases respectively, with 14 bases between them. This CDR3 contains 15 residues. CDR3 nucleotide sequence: TGTGCCAGCAGCCAAGAAATTCGGCTAGCCTATGAGCAGTTCTTC. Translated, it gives CASSQEIRLAYEQFF.

This CDR3 reads CASNLAGAYEQYF. The CDR3 DNA reads as TGTGCCAGCAACCTAGCGGGGGCCTACGAGCAGTACTTC. The rearrangement uses TRBV11-2 and TRBJ2-7, with 10 bases lining up with TRBD2. Germline V gene sequence: CDR1 SGHAT, CDR2 FQNNGV. V was pared by 7 bases and J by 2 bases, with 2 bases of the junction left unmatched. This CDR3 has 13 amino acids.

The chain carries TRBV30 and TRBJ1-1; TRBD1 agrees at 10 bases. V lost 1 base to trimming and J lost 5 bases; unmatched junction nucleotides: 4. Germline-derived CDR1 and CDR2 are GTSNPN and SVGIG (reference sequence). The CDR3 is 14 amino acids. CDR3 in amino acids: CAWSGDRGRTEAFF. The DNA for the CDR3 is TGTGCCTGGAGTGGAGACAGGGGGCGGACTGAAGCTTTCTTT.

Here the CDR3 reads CASSPPGQIPKYNSPLHF. CDR3 bases: TGTGCCAGTAGTCCGCCGGGACAGATTCCCAAGTATAATTCACCCCTCCACTTT. The rearrangement uses TRBV19 and TRBJ1-6, with TRBD1 matching over 7 bases. Germline loops: CDR1 LNHDA, CDR2 SQIVND (reference sequence). There are 18 residues in the CDR3. With V trimmed by 5 bases and J by 4 bases, 14 bases remained unmatched.

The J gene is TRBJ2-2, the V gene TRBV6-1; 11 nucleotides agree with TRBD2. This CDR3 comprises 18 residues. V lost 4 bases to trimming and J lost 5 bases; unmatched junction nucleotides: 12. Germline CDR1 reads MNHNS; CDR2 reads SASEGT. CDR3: CASSGRVLAGGSTGELFF. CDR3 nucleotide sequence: TGTGCCAGCAGTGGACGGGTTCTAGCGGGAGGTAGTACCGGGGAGCTGTTTTTT.

The CDR3 sequence is CASSLNIGENTEAFF. In DNA, the CDR3 is TGCGCCAGCAGCTTGAACATCGGGGAGAACACTGAAGCTTTCTTT. This chain connects TRBV5-1 to TRBJ1-1; D uncertain. The germline V gene encodes CDR1 SGHRS and CDR2 YFSETQ. Between the trimmed V and J ends, which lost 1 base and 1 base, there was a span of 11 bases. CDR3 size: 15 residues.

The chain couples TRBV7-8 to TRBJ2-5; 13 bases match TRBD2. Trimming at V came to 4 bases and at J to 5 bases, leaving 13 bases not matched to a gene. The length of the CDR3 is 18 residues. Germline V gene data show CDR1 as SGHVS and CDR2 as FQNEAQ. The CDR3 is CASSSNGLAGESGETQYF. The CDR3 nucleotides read TGTGCCAGCAGCTCCAATGGACTAGCGGGGGAGAGCGGGGAGACCCAGTACTTC.